What follows describes a single T cell receptor beta chain. What it binds is unknown. This sample stems from a study of cytomegalovirus exposure and HLA in healthy donors. Study observations and caveats: Sequencing artifact likely explains a cluster of highly shared sequence variants. Some TCR beta chains (over 150 of them) were listed as cytomegalovirus-associated.

Vbeta (60) and Jbeta (13) primers were used in the PCR. Sequencing used immunoSEQ multiplex PCR; TCRdb keeps in-frame clones, though not all of them. The repertoire holds under 200,000 clones, with approximately 82% as singletons. The CDR3 runs 14 residues. CDR1 and CDR2 (germline): SGDLS, YYNGEE. Deletions cut 0 bases from V and 5 bases from J, with 11 bases between. The TCR was taken from a man aged 45 to 65 in good health and CMV-seropositive. The genes are TRBV9 and TRBJ2-5; D uncertain. Sequenced material: PBMCs. The chain's CDR3 is CASSVGSGKETQYF. Written as DNA, the CDR3 is TGTGCCAGCAGCGTAGGATCGGGTAAGGAGACCCAGTACTTC.